Reported below is one T cell receptor (beta chain). A read error may produce the germline difference seen at one junction end. These data are taken from a study of blood T cell repertoires in COVID-19. As for the study in general: The study drew acute and convalescent COVID-19 samples from the United States, Italy and Spain.

In the source study's methods: Using reference gene primer amplification, nucleated cell counts were estimated. The data were produced by immunoSEQ multiplex PCR, yet TCRdb's version contains in-frame clones alone and is incomplete. V and J calls and clone size are as listed in that table; D and trimming were resolved from the DNA. The table records some 87,000 clones, 85% to 95% of them present only once. The receptor was isolated from a woman in her fifties or sixties with active COVID-19. The sample comprised peripheral blood.

CDR3 loop: CASRQTGSVTKAFF. CDR3 coding DNA: TGCGCCAGCAGACAGACAGGGTCCGTCACTAAAGCTTTCTTT. The chain has TRBV10-2 and TRBJ1-1; 7 nucleotides line up with TRBD1. The germline gives CDR1 WSHSY, CDR2 SAAADI. The CDR3 totals 14 residues.